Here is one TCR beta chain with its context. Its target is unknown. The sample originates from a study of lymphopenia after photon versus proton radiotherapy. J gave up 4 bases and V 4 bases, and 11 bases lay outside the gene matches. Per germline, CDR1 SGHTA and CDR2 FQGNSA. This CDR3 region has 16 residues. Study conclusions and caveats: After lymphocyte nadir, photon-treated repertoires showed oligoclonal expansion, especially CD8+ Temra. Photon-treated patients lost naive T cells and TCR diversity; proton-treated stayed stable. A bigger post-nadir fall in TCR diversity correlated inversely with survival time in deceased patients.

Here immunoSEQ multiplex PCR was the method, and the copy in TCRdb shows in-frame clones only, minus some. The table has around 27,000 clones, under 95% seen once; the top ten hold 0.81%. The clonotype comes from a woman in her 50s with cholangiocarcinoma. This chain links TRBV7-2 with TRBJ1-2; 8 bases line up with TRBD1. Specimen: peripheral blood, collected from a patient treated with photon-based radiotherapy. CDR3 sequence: CASSSSPGTGSYGYTF. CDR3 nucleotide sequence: TGTGCCAGCAGCTCCAGTCCCGGGACAGGCAGCTATGGCTACACCTTC. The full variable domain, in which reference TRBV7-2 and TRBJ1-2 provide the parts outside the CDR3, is GAGVSQSPSNKVTEKGKDVELRCDPISGHTALYWYRQSLGQGLEFLIYFQGNSAPDKSGLPSDRFSAERTGGSVSTLTIQRTQQEDSAVYLCASSSSPGTGSYGYTFGSGTRLTVV.